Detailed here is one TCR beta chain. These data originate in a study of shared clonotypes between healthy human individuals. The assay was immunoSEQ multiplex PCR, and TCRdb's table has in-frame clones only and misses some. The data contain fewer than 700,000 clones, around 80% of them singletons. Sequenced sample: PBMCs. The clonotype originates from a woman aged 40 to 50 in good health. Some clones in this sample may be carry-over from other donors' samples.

CDR3 residues: CASRPLAGGSSVETQYF. The CDR3 coding sequence is TGTGCCAGCAGGCCCCTAGCGGGAGGTAGTTCGGTAGAGACCCAGTACTTC. The J gene is TRBJ2-5, the V gene TRBV27, with 11 bases matching TRBD2. Unmatched junction bases numbered 13, after V lost 6 bases and J lost 4 bases. From germline, CDR1 is MNHEY and CDR2 SMNVEV (reference sequence). The CDR3 runs 17 residues.